A selection of T cell receptor beta chains follows, all from one sample in a study of PD-L1 blockade in urothelial cancer. The assay was immunoSEQ multiplex PCR, and TCRdb's table has in-frame clones only and misses some. The sample carries tens of thousands of clones, more than 70% recorded once. Source: PBMCs, taken around atezolizumab (anti-PD-L1) treatment. Receptors originate from a man in his 60s with urothelial cancer. CDR3s include the opening cysteine and the closing phenylalanine or tryptophan. A D gene is named only where the DNA matches it firmly. Clone size appears in some rows only: once, few, many, or a class for an expanded clone.

clone size: NA; J gene: TRBJ1-3; D gene: NA; V gene: TRBV10-3; CDR3 length: 14; CDR3 protein: CAISVRLAGNTIYF; CDR3 DNA: TGTGCCATCAGTGTCCGACTGGCTGGAAACACCATATATTTT
clone size: NA; J gene: TRBJ1-4; D gene: NA; V gene: TRBV2; CDR3 length: 13; CDR3 protein: CASMSARNEKLFF; CDR3 DNA: TGTGCCAGCATGTCAGCTAGGAATGAAAAACTGTTTTTT
clone size: once; J gene: TRBJ1-1; D gene: TRBD1; V gene: TRBV7-2; CDR3 length: 13; CDR3 protein: CASSSQGVAEAFF; CDR3 DNA: TGTGCCAGCAGCTCTCAGGGGGTAGCTGAAGCTTTCTTT
clone size: NA; J gene: TRBJ1-5; D gene: TRBD1; V gene: TRBV4-1; CDR3 length: 16; CDR3 protein: CASSQSTGVVNQPQHF; CDR3 DNA: TGCGCCAGCAGCCAATCTACAGGGGTCGTAAATCAGCCCCAGCATTTT
clone size: NA; J gene: TRBJ2-7; D gene: NA; V gene: TRBV11-3; CDR3 length: 15; CDR3 protein: CASSLLTSISYEQYF; CDR3 DNA: TGTGCCAGCAGCTTACTGACTTCTATCTCCTACGAGCAGTACTTC
clone size: NA; J gene: TRBJ1-1; D gene: NA; V gene: TRBV7-9; CDR3 length: 13; CDR3 protein: CASRLTGNTEAFF; CDR3 DNA: TGTGCCAGCAGACTCACAGGGAACACTGAAGCTTTCTTT
clone size: NA; J gene: TRBJ1-1; D gene: NA; V gene: TRBV7-3; CDR3 length: 14; CDR3 protein: CASSLSLMNTEAFF; CDR3 DNA: TGTGCCAGCAGCTTATCGCTAATGAACACTGAAGCTTTCTTT
clone size: NA; J gene: TRBJ1-2; D gene: NA; V gene: TRBV19; CDR3 length: 14; CDR3 protein: CASTPPGVHYGYTF; CDR3 DNA: TGTGCCAGTACCCCCCCAGGGGTTCACTATGGCTACACCTTC
clone size: once; J gene: TRBJ2-7; D gene: TRBD2; V gene: TRBV6-5; CDR3 length: 15; CDR3 protein: CASSYSTSGSYEQYF; CDR3 DNA: TGTGCCAGCAGTTACTCTACTAGCGGCTCCTACGAGCAGTACTTC
clone size: NA; J gene: TRBJ2-3; D gene: TRBD1; V gene: TRBV10-3; CDR3 length: 14; CDR3 protein: CAISGTGGIDTQYF; CDR3 DNA: TGTGCCATCAGTGGGACAGGGGGCATAGATACGCAGTATTTT
clone size: NA; J gene: TRBJ2-5; D gene: NA; V gene: TRBV4-2; CDR3 length: 13; CDR3 protein: CASSRRVEETQYF; CDR3 DNA: TGTGCCAGCAGCCGACGGGTGGAGGAGACCCAGTACTTC
clone size: NA; J gene: TRBJ2-3; D gene: TRBD2; V gene: TRBV2; CDR3 length: 15; CDR3 protein: CASSVLAGGADTQYF; CDR3 DNA: TGTGCCAGCAGTGTACTAGCGGGAGGCGCAGATACGCAGTATTTT
clone size: NA; J gene: TRBJ2-7; D gene: TRBD1; V gene: TRBV5-1; CDR3 length: 14; CDR3 protein: CASSRGQGVDEQYF; CDR3 DNA: TGCGCCAGCAGCAGGGGACAGGGGGTCGACGAGCAGTACTTC
clone size: NA; J gene: TRBJ1-1; D gene: NA; V gene: TRBV27; CDR3 length: 13; CDR3 protein: CASSFNRNTEAFF; CDR3 DNA: TGTGCCAGCAGTTTTAATAGGAACACTGAAGCTTTCTTT
clone size: NA; J gene: TRBJ2-7; D gene: NA; V gene: TRBV19; CDR3 length: 13; CDR3 protein: CASSIGRVYEQYF; CDR3 DNA: TGTGCCAGTAGTATAGGACGGGTCTACGAGCAGTACTTC
clone size: NA; J gene: TRBJ1-1; D gene: TRBD1; V gene: TRBV2; CDR3 length: 12; CDR3 protein: CASNQGDTEAFF; CDR3 DNA: TGTGCCAGCAATCAGGGGGACACTGAAGCTTTCTTT
clone size: NA; J gene: TRBJ1-3; D gene: NA; V gene: TRBV5-1; CDR3 length: 15; CDR3 protein: CASSFSSGSGNTIYF; CDR3 DNA: TGCGCCAGCAGCTTCTCTTCGGGGTCTGGAAACACCATATATTTT
clone size: NA; J gene: TRBJ2-2; D gene: NA; V gene: TRBV5-1; CDR3 length: 16; CDR3 protein: CASSSTPGPVGGELFF; CDR3 DNA: TGCGCCAGCAGCTCAACCCCAGGGCCAGTGGGGGGGGAGCTGTTTTTT
clone size: once; J gene: TRBJ1-1; D gene: NA; V gene: TRBV19; CDR3 length: 16; CDR3 protein: CASSIDRTVMYTEAFF; CDR3 DNA: TGTGCCAGTAGTATAGATCGCACGGTGATGTACACTGAAGCTTTCTTT
clone size: once; J gene: TRBJ2-5; D gene: NA; V gene: TRBV7-7; CDR3 length: 14; CDR3 protein: CASSSLALEETQYF; CDR3 DNA: TGTGCTAGCAGCTCTCTGGCTCTGGAAGAGACCCAGTACTTC